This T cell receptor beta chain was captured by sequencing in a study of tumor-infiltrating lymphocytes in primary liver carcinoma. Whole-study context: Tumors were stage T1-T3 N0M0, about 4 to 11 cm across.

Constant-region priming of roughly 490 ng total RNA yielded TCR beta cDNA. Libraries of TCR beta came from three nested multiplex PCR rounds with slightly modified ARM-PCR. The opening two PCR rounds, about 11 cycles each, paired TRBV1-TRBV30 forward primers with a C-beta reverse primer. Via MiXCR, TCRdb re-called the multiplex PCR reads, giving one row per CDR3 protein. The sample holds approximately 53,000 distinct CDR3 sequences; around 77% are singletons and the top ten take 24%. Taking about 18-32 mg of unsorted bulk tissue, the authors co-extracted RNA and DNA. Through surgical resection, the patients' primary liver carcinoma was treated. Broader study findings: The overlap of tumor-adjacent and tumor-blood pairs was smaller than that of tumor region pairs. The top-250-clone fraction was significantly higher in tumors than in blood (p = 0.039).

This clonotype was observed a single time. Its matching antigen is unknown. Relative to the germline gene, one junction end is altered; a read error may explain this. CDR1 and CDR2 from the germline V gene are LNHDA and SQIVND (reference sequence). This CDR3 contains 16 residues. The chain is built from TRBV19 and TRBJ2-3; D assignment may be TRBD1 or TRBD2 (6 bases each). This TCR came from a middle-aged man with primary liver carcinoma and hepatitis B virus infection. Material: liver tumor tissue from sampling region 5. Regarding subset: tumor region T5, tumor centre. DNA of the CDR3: TGTACCAGTAGTACACTATGGGGGGCTAGAAGAGATACGCAGTATTTT. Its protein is CTSSTLWGARRDTQYF. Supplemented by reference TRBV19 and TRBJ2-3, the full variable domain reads DGGITQSPKYLFRKEGQNVTLSCEQNLNHDAMYWYRQDPGQGLRLIYYSQIVNDFQKGDIAEGYSVSREKKESFPLTVTSAQKNPTAFYLCTSSTLWGARRDTQYFGPGTRLTVL.